The rows below give T cell receptor beta chains drawn from one sample of a study of response to subunit inactivated influenza vaccine. Using its own MiXCR run on the RT-PCR reads, TCRdb lists one record per CDR3 protein. The repertoire includes about 520,000 distinct CDR3 sequences, 6.5% to 8% of them detected once, and around 12% sits in the top ten. Here the sequenced sample was PBMCs from blood, taken 23 months after vaccination. These receptors were collected from a man between 50 and 75 years old who received an inactivated influenza vaccine. The CDR3 runs from the conserved cysteine through the conserved F or W. The D gene is left open where the match is weak. Size is omitted from some rows. Given values are once, few, many or a class for expanded clones.

abundance: many; d_gene: TRBD2; v_gene: TRBV29-1; j_gene: TRBJ2-7; CDR3nt: TGCAGCGTTGTAGGGGCGGGAGGGCCGCACGAGCAGTACTTC; CDR3aa: CSVVGAGGPHEQYF
abundance: .; d_gene: TRBD1; v_gene: TRBV11-2; j_gene: TRBJ2-7; CDR3nt: TGTGCCAGCAGCTTAAGGCGGACAGGGAGCTCCTACGAGCAGTACTTC; CDR3aa: CASSLRRTGSSYEQYF
abundance: .; d_gene: TRBD1; v_gene: TRBV2; j_gene: TRBJ1-3; CDR3nt: TGTGCCAGCAGAGAGGCCCCGGGACAGGGGGCGAGGGGAAACACCATATATTTT; CDR3aa: CASREAPGQGARGNTIYF
abundance: many; d_gene: .; v_gene: TRBV29-1; j_gene: TRBJ2-1; CDR3nt: TGCAGCGTTGCGCAATACAATGAGCAGTTCTTC; CDR3aa: CSVAQYNEQFF
abundance: few; d_gene: .; v_gene: TRBV29-1; j_gene: TRBJ2-1; CDR3nt: TGCAGCGTTGGACCCAAGGTAGCGTCCTACAATGAGCAGTTCTTC; CDR3aa: CSVGPKVASYNEQFF
abundance: few; d_gene: .; v_gene: TRBV6-2/TRBV6-3; j_gene: TRBJ1-6; CDR3nt: TGTGCCAGCAGTTACTCGGGACACCCGTATAATTCACCCCTCCACTTT; CDR3aa: CASSYSGHPYNSPLHF
abundance: few; d_gene: .; v_gene: TRBV20-1; j_gene: TRBJ2-7; CDR3nt: TGCAGTGCTAGAGCTAATAGTCCCTCCTACGAGCAGTACTTC; CDR3aa: CSARANSPSYEQYF
abundance: .; d_gene: .; v_gene: TRBV6-2/TRBV6-3; j_gene: TRBJ1-2; CDR3nt: TGTGCCAGCAGACCGGGGCCCTATGGCTACACCTTC; CDR3aa: CASRPGPYGYTF
abundance: .; d_gene: .; v_gene: TRBV5-4; j_gene: TRBJ2-3; CDR3nt: TGTGCCAGCAGTCTACGGGGGAGCGGTCGCACAGATACGCAGTATTTT; CDR3aa: CASSLRGSGRTDTQYF
abundance: many; d_gene: .; v_gene: TRBV19; j_gene: TRBJ2-3; CDR3nt: TGTGCCAGTAAACTACACAAGGGGGATCTGACGCAGTATTTT; CDR3aa: CASKLHKGDLTQYF
abundance: .; d_gene: .; v_gene: TRBV20-1; j_gene: TRBJ2-3; CDR3nt: TGCAGTGCACTGGGCGAGCGAAGCACAGATACGCAGTATTTT; CDR3aa: CSALGERSTDTQYF
abundance: many; d_gene: TRBD2; v_gene: TRBV7-2; j_gene: TRBJ2-1; CDR3nt: TGTGCCAGCAGCTTAGATGCTAGCGGACCCTACAATGAGCAGTTCTTC; CDR3aa: CASSLDASGPYNEQFF
abundance: .; d_gene: .; v_gene: TRBV11-2; j_gene: TRBJ1-1; CDR3nt: TGTGCCAGCAGCTTAGTCCCAGGTGCCGCCACCGTGGGGCAGCGGAACACTGAAGCTTTCTTT; CDR3aa: CASSLVPGAATVGQRNTEAFF
abundance: .; d_gene: TRBD1; v_gene: TRBV4-1; j_gene: TRBJ1-5; CDR3nt: TGCGCCAGCAGCCAAGATATTATAGGACAGGATAATCAGCCCCAGCATTTT; CDR3aa: CASSQDIIGQDNQPQHF
abundance: few; d_gene: .; v_gene: TRBV6-2/TRBV6-3; j_gene: TRBJ2-7; CDR3nt: TGTGCCAGCAGTCATAGGTGGTGGCGGTACGAGCAGTACTTC; CDR3aa: CASSHRWWRYEQYF
abundance: many; d_gene: TRBD1; v_gene: TRBV7-6; j_gene: TRBJ1-6; CDR3nt: TGTGCCAGCAGCTTGGGACAGTCCTATAATTCACCCCTCCACTTT; CDR3aa: CASSLGQSYNSPLHF
abundance: many; d_gene: TRBD2; v_gene: TRBV6-5; j_gene: TRBJ2-1; CDR3nt: TGTGCCAGCAGTTCAAGAAGCGGGGGGTACTCCTACAATGAGCAGTTCTTC; CDR3aa: CASSSRSGGYSYNEQFF
abundance: many; d_gene: .; v_gene: TRBV20-1; j_gene: TRBJ2-2; CDR3nt: TGCAGTGCTTTACCCTTAGCTCTCGACTTGAACACCGGGGAGCTGTTTTTT; CDR3aa: CSALPLALDLNTGELFF
abundance: many; d_gene: TRBD1; v_gene: TRBV6-1; j_gene: TRBJ2-2; CDR3nt: TGTGCCAGCAGGGGACAGGGGCGAACCGGGGAGCTGTTTTTT; CDR3aa: CASRGQGRTGELFF
abundance: few; d_gene: .; v_gene: TRBV19; j_gene: TRBJ1-5; CDR3nt: TGTGCCAGTAGTATCCAACACACAGGGAATCAGCCCCAGCATTTT; CDR3aa: CASSIQHTGNQPQHF
abundance: .; d_gene: TRBD1; v_gene: TRBV14; j_gene: TRBJ2-7; CDR3nt: TGTGCCAGCAGCCCCTTCGGGGACAGAATAGCCTACGAGCAGTACTTC; CDR3aa: CASSPFGDRIAYEQYF
abundance: .; d_gene: TRBD1; v_gene: TRBV7-9; j_gene: TRBJ1-1; CDR3nt: TGTGCCAGCAGCTTGCAGGGGGGGATGGCAGCTGAAGCTTTCTTT; CDR3aa: CASSLQGGMAAEAFF
abundance: few; d_gene: TRBD2; v_gene: TRBV11-2; j_gene: TRBJ2-2; CDR3nt: TGTGCCAGCAGCTTAATAACTAGCGGGGGGGCCATGGGCGGGGAGCTGTTTTTT; CDR3aa: CASSLITSGGAMGGELFF
abundance: .; d_gene: TRBD1; v_gene: TRBV27; j_gene: TRBJ1-1; CDR3nt: TGTGCCAGCAGTCGGACAGGGAGGGGCACTGAAGCTTTCTTT; CDR3aa: CASSRTGRGTEAFF
abundance: few; d_gene: .; v_gene: TRBV27; j_gene: TRBJ2-7; CDR3nt: TGTGCCAGCAGTGGGGGGGGGCCCTCCTACGAGCAGTACTTC; CDR3aa: CASSGGGPSYEQYF
abundance: .; d_gene: .; v_gene: TRBV7-2; j_gene: TRBJ2-1; CDR3nt: TGTGCCAGCAGCTTAATCGTTTGGGAGCAGTTCTTC; CDR3aa: CASSLIVWEQFF
abundance: many; d_gene: .; v_gene: TRBV7-2; j_gene: TRBJ2-3; CDR3nt: TGTGCCAGCGACAAGTCGGAGACTAGCACAGATACGCAGTATTTT; CDR3aa: CASDKSETSTDTQYF
abundance: many; d_gene: .; v_gene: TRBV15; j_gene: TRBJ1-1; CDR3nt: TGTGCCACCAGCAGAGATAGTGCGGGGCTGACTGAAGCTTTCTTT; CDR3aa: CATSRDSAGLTEAFF
abundance: many; d_gene: .; v_gene: TRBV4-3; j_gene: TRBJ2-7; CDR3nt: TGCGCCAGCAGCCAAGAGATCGACTCGCTCACGTCCTACGAGCAGTACTTC; CDR3aa: CASSQEIDSLTSYEQYF
abundance: .; d_gene: .; v_gene: TRBV27; j_gene: TRBJ2-3; CDR3nt: TGTGCCAGCAGTTCCCTACCCCGGACTAATTCACCAACAGATACGCAGTATTTT; CDR3aa: CASSSLPRTNSPTDTQYF
abundance: many; d_gene: TRBD2; v_gene: TRBV10-2; j_gene: TRBJ2-1; CDR3nt: TGCGCCAGCAGTGAGTCGGGGAGGACTAGCGGGATTAATTACAATGAGCAGTTCTTC; CDR3aa: CASSESGRTSGINYNEQFF
abundance: many; d_gene: .; v_gene: TRBV12-3/TRBV12-4; j_gene: TRBJ2-7; CDR3nt: TGTGCCAGCAGTCTTAGACAGAGGGGTGAGCAGTACTTC; CDR3aa: CASSLRQRGEQYF
abundance: few; d_gene: .; v_gene: TRBV21-1; j_gene: TRBJ1-1; CDR3nt: TGTGCCAGCAGCAAGAGGAAATACGTGGACACTGAAGCTTTCTTT; CDR3aa: CASSKRKYVDTEAFF
abundance: many; d_gene: .; v_gene: TRBV9; j_gene: TRBJ2-1; CDR3nt: TGTGCCAGCAGCGTAGTTGGCGGTTCATACAATGAGCAGTTCTTC; CDR3aa: CASSVVGGSYNEQFF
abundance: .; d_gene: TRBD1; v_gene: TRBV10-3; j_gene: TRBJ2-7; CDR3nt: TGTGCCATCAGTGGGGACAGTCAGCAGTACTTC; CDR3aa: CAISGDSQQYF
abundance: few; d_gene: .; v_gene: TRBV11-2; j_gene: TRBJ2-7; CDR3nt: TGTGCCAGCAGCTCGGGTCTTTCCAGGGTTGACGAGCAGTACTTC; CDR3aa: CASSSGLSRVDEQYF
abundance: .; d_gene: .; v_gene: TRBV12-3/TRBV12-4; j_gene: TRBJ1-5; CDR3nt: TGTGCCAGCAGTCCCGGAGGCGGGGTAAGCAATCAGCCCCAGCATTTT; CDR3aa: CASSPGGGVSNQPQHF
abundance: few; d_gene: .; v_gene: TRBV28; j_gene: TRBJ2-2; CDR3nt: TGTGCCAGCCGGGGTAGACACACCGGGGAGCTGTTTTTT; CDR3aa: CASRGRHTGELFF
abundance: .; d_gene: .; v_gene: TRBV3-1; j_gene: TRBJ1-1; CDR3nt: TGTGCCAGCAGCCCGGGACAATCGAACACTGAAGCTTTCTTT; CDR3aa: CASSPGQSNTEAFF
abundance: .; d_gene: .; v_gene: TRBV5-6; j_gene: TRBJ1-4; CDR3nt: TGTGCCAGCAGGGGAAGGGGTAATGAAAAACTGTTTTTT; CDR3aa: CASRGRGNEKLFF
abundance: many; d_gene: .; v_gene: TRBV5-1; j_gene: TRBJ2-3; CDR3nt: TGTGCCAGCAGTTTAGAACGTGGGACAGATACGCAGTATTTT; CDR3aa: CASSLERGTDTQYF
abundance: .; d_gene: TRBD2; v_gene: TRBV20-1; j_gene: TRBJ2-1; CDR3nt: TGCAGTGCTAGAGATCTTCGGAGCGGGGTCTACAATGAGCAGTTCTTC; CDR3aa: CSARDLRSGVYNEQFF
abundance: many; d_gene: .; v_gene: TRBV29-1; j_gene: TRBJ2-1; CDR3nt: TGCAGCGTTGACTCCCCCCTACGCTCTAGGCTAAATGAGCAGTTCTTC; CDR3aa: CSVDSPLRSRLNEQFF
abundance: few; d_gene: TRBD1; v_gene: TRBV5-1; j_gene: TRBJ2-7; CDR3nt: TGCGCCAGCAGCTTGGAGCCGGGACAGGGCATCTACGAGCAGTACTTC; CDR3aa: CASSLEPGQGIYEQYF
abundance: few; d_gene: TRBD2; v_gene: TRBV27; j_gene: TRBJ2-3; CDR3nt: TGTGCCAGCTCCCCTCTCTTCGCGGGAGGGTCAGATACGCAGTATTTT; CDR3aa: CASSPLFAGGSDTQYF
abundance: many; d_gene: TRBD2; v_gene: TRBV2; j_gene: TRBJ2-2; CDR3nt: TGTGCCAGCAGTGATATAGCGGGAGGGCCGCGGGAGCTGTTTTTT; CDR3aa: CASSDIAGGPRELFF
abundance: few; d_gene: .; v_gene: TRBV11-2; j_gene: TRBJ2-3; CDR3nt: TGTGCCAGCAGCTTATTGAGCCGGGGATCACGCACAGATACGCAGTATTTT; CDR3aa: CASSLLSRGSRTDTQYF
abundance: .; d_gene: .; v_gene: TRBV20-1; j_gene: TRBJ1-4; CDR3nt: TGCAGTGCCCGACCTTCTGGTAATGGAAAACTGTTTTTT; CDR3aa: CSARPSGNGKLFF
abundance: few; d_gene: TRBD1; v_gene: TRBV4-3; j_gene: TRBJ1-2; CDR3nt: TGCGCCAGCAGCCAAGATTTTTCGGCAGGGGGGGATGGCTACACCTTC; CDR3aa: CASSQDFSAGGDGYTF
abundance: few; d_gene: TRBD2; v_gene: TRBV7-9; j_gene: TRBJ2-2; CDR3nt: TGTGCCAGCAGCTTAGCGCGGGGGACTAACACCGGGGAGCTGTTTTTT; CDR3aa: CASSLARGTNTGELFF
abundance: many; d_gene: TRBD1; v_gene: TRBV20-1; j_gene: TRBJ2-4; CDR3nt: TGCAGCGGGACAGTACCCAAAAACATTCAGTACTTC; CDR3aa: CSGTVPKNIQYF
abundance: few; d_gene: .; v_gene: TRBV20-1; j_gene: TRBJ2-1; CDR3nt: TGCAGTGCTAGGGTCCGGGACTGGGAGCACAGTGAGCAGTTCTTC; CDR3aa: CSARVRDWEHSEQFF
abundance: few; d_gene: TRBD1; v_gene: TRBV6-1; j_gene: TRBJ1-2; CDR3nt: TGTGCCAGCAGTGATCTGGGACAGACCTTCCTCTATAAGAGCTACACCTTC; CDR3aa: CASSDLGQTFLYKSYTF
abundance: few; d_gene: TRBD2; v_gene: TRBV20-1; j_gene: TRBJ2-5; CDR3nt: TGCAGTGGGCAGCGGGAGGGAGATATGAGGGCCCAGTACTTC; CDR3aa: CSGQREGDMRAQYF
abundance: many; d_gene: .; v_gene: TRBV12-3/TRBV12-4; j_gene: TRBJ2-1; CDR3nt: TGTGCCAGCAGTTTAGATGGGATCTCCATGGGTGAGCAGTTCTTC; CDR3aa: CASSLDGISMGEQFF
abundance: few; d_gene: TRBD1; v_gene: TRBV12-3/TRBV12-4; j_gene: TRBJ1-1; CDR3nt: TGTGCCAGCAGGAGGGACAGGGCGAACACTGAAGCTTTCTTT; CDR3aa: CASRRDRANTEAFF
abundance: many; d_gene: .; v_gene: TRBV4-1; j_gene: TRBJ1-6; CDR3nt: TGCGCCAGCAGCACAAGTGCGGGGGGCTATAATTCACCCCTCCACTTT; CDR3aa: CASSTSAGGYNSPLHF
abundance: .; d_gene: TRBD2; v_gene: TRBV5-4; j_gene: TRBJ2-1; CDR3nt: TGTGCCAGCAGCCATAGCGGGTTGAGCTCCTACAATGAGCAGTTCTTC; CDR3aa: CASSHSGLSSYNEQFF
abundance: many; d_gene: .; v_gene: TRBV6-1; j_gene: TRBJ2-2; CDR3nt: TGTGCCAGCAGTGTGGGTGAACAGGCCGGGGAGCTGTTTTTT; CDR3aa: CASSVGEQAGELFF
abundance: .; d_gene: .; v_gene: TRBV21-1; j_gene: TRBJ2-5; CDR3nt: TGTGCCAGCAGCAAAACAAGGGGGCAAGAGACCCAGTACTTC; CDR3aa: CASSKTRGQETQYF